The rows below give T cell receptor beta chains drawn from one sample of a study of Siglec-9 on CD8 T cells in melanoma. Using immunoSEQ multiplex PCR, the repertoire was profiled, and TCRdb retains in-frame clones only, with some absent. The sample includes 25,000 to 30,000 clones, roughly 80% of them seen just once. The material sequenced was Siglec-9- CD8+ T cells sorted from blood. These receptors came from a human donor in good health. The CDR3 runs from the conserved cysteine through the conserved F or W. A D gene is named only where the DNA matches it firmly. Clone size is not always given. Where it is, it says once, few, many or a class for expanded clones.

V	size	J	D	CDR3	DNA
TRBV6-6	.	TRBJ2-5	TRBD1	CASSYDRGAQETQYF	TGTGCCAGCAGTTACGACAGGGGAGCCCAAGAGACCCAGTACTTC
TRBV7-9	few	TRBJ1-5	.	CASSLVDSNQPQHF	TGTGCCAGCAGCTTAGTTGATAGCAATCAGCCCCAGCATTTT
TRBV9	.	TRBJ1-1	TRBD1	CASSGGQGTFPAFF	TGTGCCAGCAGCGGAGGACAGGGTACCTTCCCGGCTTTCTTT
TRBV27	.	TRBJ1-1	.	CASSPIVTGLNTEAFF	TGTGCCAGCAGCCCCATCGTGACAGGTCTGAACACTGAAGCTTTCTTT
TRBV14	.	TRBJ2-3	TRBD1	CASSLTGGSTDTQYF	TGTGCCAGCAGCCTAACAGGGGGTAGCACAGATACGCAGTATTTT
TRBV7-9	.	TRBJ2-7	TRBD1	CASSLRGQGSYEQYF	TGTGCCAGCAGCTTAAGAGGACAGGGTTCCTACGAGCAGTACTTC
TRBV30	.	TRBJ1-1	.	CAWNRVPFF	TGTGCCTGGAACAGGGTTCCTTTCTTT
TRBV30	.	TRBJ2-5	TRBD2	CAWARKTGGGETQYF	TGTGCCTGGGCCCGGAAGACGGGCGGGGGAGAGACCCAGTACTTC
TRBV19	.	TRBJ1-1	.	CASSIVPGVNTEAFF	TGTGCCAGTAGTATAGTACCAGGCGTGAACACTGAAGCTTTCTTT
TRBV7-6	.	TRBJ1-2	.	CASSSGRSNYGYTF	TGTGCCAGCAGCTCCGGCAGATCTAACTATGGCTACACCTTC
TRBV25-1	.	TRBJ2-7	.	CASSEFYEQYF	TGTGCCAGCAGTGAATTCTACGAGCAGTACTTC
TRBV29-1	.	TRBJ2-5	.	CSVDGESQVLLETQYF	TGCAGCGTTGACGGGGAGTCCCAGGTTCTTTTGGAGACCCAGTACTTC
TRBV5-6	.	TRBJ1-3	.	CASSWGTYSGNTIYF	TGTGCCAGCAGCTGGGGGACTTACTCTGGAAACACCATATATTTT
TRBV7-6	few	TRBJ1-1	.	CASSSMGTDTEAFF	TGTGCCAGCAGCTCAATGGGCACAGACACTGAAGCTTTCTTT
TRBV4-1	.	TRBJ2-7	.	CASSPTSDRTYEQYF	TGCGCCAGCAGCCCGACCAGCGACAGGACTTACGAGCAGTACTTC
TRBV28	.	TRBJ2-2	TRBD1	CASSLYRGATGELFF	TGTGCCAGCAGTTTATACAGGGGCGCCACCGGGGAGCTGTTTTTT
TRBV19	.	TRBJ1-4	.	CASQLFTAGFANEKLFF	TGTGCCAGTCAACTCTTCACGGCAGGGTTTGCTAATGAAAAACTGTTTTTT
TRBV19	few	TRBJ1-2	.	CASRTGNYGYTF	TGTGCCTCCCGGACGGGGAACTATGGCTACACCTTC
TRBV28	.	TRBJ2-2	TRBD2	CATHGTSGENTGELFF	TGTGCCACCCACGGGACTAGCGGGGAAAACACCGGGGAGCTGTTTTTT
TRBV27	few	TRBJ1-1	.	CASSFRGIDTEAFF	TGTGCCAGCAGTTTTCGGGGGATTGACACTGAAGCTTTCTTT
TRBV6-5	.	TRBJ1-1	.	CASSYRGVATEAFF	TGTGCCAGCAGTTACCGGGGAGTAGCCACTGAAGCTTTCTTT
TRBV15	.	TRBJ1-4	TRBD1	CATSRRTGDRGANEKLFF	TGTGCCACCAGCAGACGGACAGGCGATCGGGGAGCTAATGAAAAACTGTTTTTT
TRBV18	.	TRBJ2-7	.	CASSPLESSYEQYF	TGTGCCAGCTCACCACTTGAAAGCTCCTACGAGCAGTACTTC
TRBV4-1	.	TRBJ1-5	TRBD1	CASSRGTGDQPQHF	TGCGCCAGCAGTCGAGGGACAGGGGATCAGCCCCAGCATTTT
TRBV28	.	TRBJ1-5	.	CASSFPDRFFSNQPQHF	TGTGCCAGCAGTTTCCCGGACAGATTTTTTAGCAATCAGCCCCAGCATTTT
TRBV7-3	.	TRBJ2-3	.	CASSPEGVMGNTQYF	TGTGCCAGCAGCCCAGAGGGGGTCATGGGAAATACGCAGTATTTT
TRBV5-1	.	TRBJ1-1	TRBD1	CASSFGTGEAFF	TGCGCCAGCAGCTTTGGGACAGGTGAAGCTTTCTTT
TRBV28	.	TRBJ1-1	TRBD1	CASRDRGVGFAEAFF	TGTGCCAGCCGGGACAGGGGGGTTGGGTTCGCTGAAGCTTTCTTT
TRBV10-1	.	TRBJ2-7	TRBD1	CASSGTGNSYEQYF	TGCGCCAGCAGTGGGACAGGGAATTCCTACGAGCAGTACTTC
TRBV5-6	.	TRBJ2-7	TRBD2	CASSLLAGAYEQYF	TGTGCCAGCAGCTTATTAGCGGGAGCCTACGAGCAGTACTTC
TRBV7-9	.	TRBJ1-1	.	CASSSKGGHPNTEAFF	TGTGCCAGCAGCTCGAAGGGGGGGCACCCGAACACTGAAGCTTTCTTT
TRBV5-1	.	TRBJ2-2	TRBD1	CASSFQGAVGELFF	TGCGCCAGCAGCTTCCAGGGGGCGGTCGGGGAGCTGTTTTTT
TRBV4-2	.	TRBJ2-3	.	CASSHLEGEEANTDTQYF	TGTGCCAGCAGCCACCTTGAGGGTGAGGAGGCGAACACAGATACGCAGTATTTT
TRBV27	once	TRBJ2-7	TRBD1	CASSLSPPSGQGATSVHEQYF	TGTGCCAGCAGTTTATCCCCCCCAAGCGGACAGGGGGCTACATCGGTCCACGAGCAGTACTTC
TRBV9	.	TRBJ1-1	TRBD1	CASSPSPARGRIREAFF	TGTGCCAGCAGCCCCTCACCTGCCAGGGGGCGAATTCGTGAAGCTTTCTTT
TRBV5-6	.	TRBJ2-3	.	CASSFGDSADTQYF	TGTGCCAGCAGCTTTGGAGACAGCGCAGATACGCAGTATTTT
TRBV9	.	TRBJ2-7	TRBD2	CASSVEPSGDEQYF	TGTGCCAGCAGCGTAGAACCTAGCGGGGACGAGCAGTACTTC